The clone carrying this T cell receptor (beta chain) has just a few counts. Its specificity is unknown. The source of the sample is a study of cytomegalovirus exposure and HLA in healthy donors. Findings and limits, study-wide: What a later analysis showed was that several of the most significant clusters appeared linked to common viral pathogens.

CDR1 and CDR2 (germline): SEHNR, FQNEAQ (reference sequence). Losses at the gene ends were 4 bases for V and 4 bases for J; bases not matched to a gene: 7. The CDR3 consists of 15 residues. PCR was performed using 60 Vbeta and 13 Jbeta primers. Repertoires were generated with immunoSEQ multiplex PCR, while TCRdb's copy carries only in-frame clones and drops some. The profile shows more than 150,000 clones, 65% to 85% of them singletons. Sequencing used PBMCs. This chain links TRBV7-9 with TRBJ1-3, with 7 positions matching TRBD1. The source is a woman under 30 in good health and CMV-seronegative. CDR3 residues: CASSSADRAGNTIYF. The CDR3 coding sequence is TGTGCCAGCAGCTCCGCAGACAGGGCCGGAAACACCATATATTTT. The full variable domain, its missing parts supplied by reference TRBV7-9 and TRBJ1-3, is DTGVSQNPRHKITKRGQNVTFRCDPISEHNRLYWYRQTLGQGPEFLTYFQNEAQLEKSRLLSDRFSAERPKGSFSTLEIQRTEQGDSAMYLCASSSADRAGNTIYFGEGSWLTVV.